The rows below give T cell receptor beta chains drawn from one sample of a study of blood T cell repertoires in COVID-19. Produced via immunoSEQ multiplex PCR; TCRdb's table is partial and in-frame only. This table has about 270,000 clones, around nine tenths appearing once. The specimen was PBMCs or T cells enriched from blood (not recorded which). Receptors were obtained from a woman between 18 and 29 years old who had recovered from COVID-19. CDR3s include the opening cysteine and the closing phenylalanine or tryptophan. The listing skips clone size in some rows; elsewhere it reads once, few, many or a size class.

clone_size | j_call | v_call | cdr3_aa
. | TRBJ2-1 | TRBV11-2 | CASSTSVSYNEQFF
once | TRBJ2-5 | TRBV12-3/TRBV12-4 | CASTIGTEETQYF
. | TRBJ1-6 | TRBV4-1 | CASSQEYGRARRSYNSPLHF
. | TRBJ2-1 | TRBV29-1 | CSVERGLAGAAYNEQFF
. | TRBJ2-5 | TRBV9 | CASSVGPSGGVIQETQYF
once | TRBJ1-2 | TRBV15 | CATSRGRGTAGTGKVLDGYTF
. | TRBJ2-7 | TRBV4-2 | CASSQEVLTSGSYEQYF
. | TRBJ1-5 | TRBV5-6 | CASSLYGYNQPQHF
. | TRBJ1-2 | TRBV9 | CASSVGTGVGYGYTF
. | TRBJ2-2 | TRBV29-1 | CSVSASNTGELFF
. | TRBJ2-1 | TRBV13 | CASSPRLAGVAEQFF
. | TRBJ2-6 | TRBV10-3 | CAIPSGRISDGANVLTF
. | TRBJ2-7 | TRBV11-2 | CASSFIYEQYF
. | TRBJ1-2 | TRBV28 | CASVFQTQGAGYTF
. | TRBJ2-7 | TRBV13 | CASSLTTGQNYEQYF
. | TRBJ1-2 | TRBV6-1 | CASSEGQNYGYTF
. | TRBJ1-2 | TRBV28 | CASSFYNNYGYTF
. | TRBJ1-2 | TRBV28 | CVSTQDTNYGYTF
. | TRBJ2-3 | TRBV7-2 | CASSAGLAEGTDTQYF
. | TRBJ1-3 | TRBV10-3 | CAISDGTGPGNTIYF
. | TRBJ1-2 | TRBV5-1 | CASSVPGQGARDYTF
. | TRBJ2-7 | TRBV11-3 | CASSPQSGTFYEQYF
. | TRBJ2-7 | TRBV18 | CASSPSGQGVGEQYF
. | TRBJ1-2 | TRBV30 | CAWSQGANGGYTF
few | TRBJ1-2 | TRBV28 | CASTVAGRWDYGYTF
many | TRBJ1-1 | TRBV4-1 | CASSQDLDSIEAFF
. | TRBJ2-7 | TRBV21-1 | CASSPTGSYEQYF
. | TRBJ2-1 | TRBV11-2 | CASSLDHLAEQFF
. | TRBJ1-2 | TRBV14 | CASSPGLRGGYTF
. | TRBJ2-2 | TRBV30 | CAWNPPLAANTGELFF
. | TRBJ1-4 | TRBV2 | CASRTVLGEKLFF
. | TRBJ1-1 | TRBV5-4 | CASSFAGIAEAFF
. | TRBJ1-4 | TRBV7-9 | CASSAGTGVTTNEKLFF
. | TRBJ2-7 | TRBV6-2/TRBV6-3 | CASSYSIYRDFYEQYF
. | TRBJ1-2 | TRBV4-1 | CASSLRGQGRTNYGYTF
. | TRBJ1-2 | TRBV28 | CASTYLGAQLNYGYTF
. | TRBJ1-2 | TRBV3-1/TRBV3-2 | CASSHRDRNYGYTF
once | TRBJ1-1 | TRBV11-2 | CASSLGRQAQAFF
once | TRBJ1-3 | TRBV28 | CASSDRVPGNTIYF
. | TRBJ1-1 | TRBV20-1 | CSASSRSDTEAFF
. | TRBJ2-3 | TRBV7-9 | CASSRNYRADTQYF
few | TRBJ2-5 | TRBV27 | CASRGLAHETQYF
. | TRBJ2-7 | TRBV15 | CATSKEKSTSGSGEQYF
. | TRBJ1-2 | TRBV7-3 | CASSSAGSYGYTF
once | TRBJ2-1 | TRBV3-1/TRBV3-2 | CASSQDPTPDEQFF
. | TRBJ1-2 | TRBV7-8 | CASSYEPGGGYTF
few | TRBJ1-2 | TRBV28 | CASSLTGGLHTF
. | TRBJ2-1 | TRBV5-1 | CASSSRPRTGGSYNEQFF
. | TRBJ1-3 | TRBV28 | CASSFQGAVSGNTIYF
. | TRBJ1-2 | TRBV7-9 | CASSLDGTGVSGYTF
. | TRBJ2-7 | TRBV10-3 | CAISEMGGPYEQYF
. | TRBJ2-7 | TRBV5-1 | CASSPDGRGSYEQYF
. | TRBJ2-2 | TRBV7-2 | CASSLAGGKNTGELFF
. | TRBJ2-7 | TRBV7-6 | CASSWPAGTGDWGEQYF
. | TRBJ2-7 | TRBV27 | CASTSTGGYEQYF
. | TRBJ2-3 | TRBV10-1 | CASTAGGSTDTQYF
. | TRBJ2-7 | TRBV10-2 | CASTGLQSRFEQYF